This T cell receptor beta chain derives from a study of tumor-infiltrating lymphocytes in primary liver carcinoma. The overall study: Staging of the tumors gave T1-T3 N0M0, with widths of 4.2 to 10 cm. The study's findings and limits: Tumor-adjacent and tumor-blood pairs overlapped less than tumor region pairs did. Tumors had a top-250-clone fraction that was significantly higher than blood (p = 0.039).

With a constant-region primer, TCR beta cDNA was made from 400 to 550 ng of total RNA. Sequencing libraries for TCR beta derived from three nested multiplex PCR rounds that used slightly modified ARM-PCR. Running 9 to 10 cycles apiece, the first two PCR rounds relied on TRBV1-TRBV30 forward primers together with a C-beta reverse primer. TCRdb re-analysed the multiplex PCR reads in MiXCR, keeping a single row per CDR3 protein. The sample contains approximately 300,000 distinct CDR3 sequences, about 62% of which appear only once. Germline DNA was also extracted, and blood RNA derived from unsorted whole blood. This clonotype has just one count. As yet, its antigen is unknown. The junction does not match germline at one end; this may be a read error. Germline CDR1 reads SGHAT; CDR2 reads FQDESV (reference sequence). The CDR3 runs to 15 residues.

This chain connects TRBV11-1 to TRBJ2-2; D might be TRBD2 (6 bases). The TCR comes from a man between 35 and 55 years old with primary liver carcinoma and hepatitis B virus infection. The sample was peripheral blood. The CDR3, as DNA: TGTTCCAGCAGCCCTGGGAGGAGGAACACCGGGGAGCCGTTTTTT. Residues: CSSSPGRRNTGEPFF.